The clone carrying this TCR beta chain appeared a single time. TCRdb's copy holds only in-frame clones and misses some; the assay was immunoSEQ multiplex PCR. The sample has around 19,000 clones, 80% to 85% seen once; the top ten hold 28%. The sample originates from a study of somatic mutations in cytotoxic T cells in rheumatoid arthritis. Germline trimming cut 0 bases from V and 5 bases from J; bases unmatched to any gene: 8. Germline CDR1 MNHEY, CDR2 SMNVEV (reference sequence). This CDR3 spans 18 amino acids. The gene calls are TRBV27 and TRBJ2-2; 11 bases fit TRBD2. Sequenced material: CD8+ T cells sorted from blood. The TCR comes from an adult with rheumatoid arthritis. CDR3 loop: CASSLSGLAGGITGELFF. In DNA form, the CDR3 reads TGTGCCAGCAGTTTATCTGGGCTAGCGGGAGGTATAACCGGGGAGCTGTTTTTT.